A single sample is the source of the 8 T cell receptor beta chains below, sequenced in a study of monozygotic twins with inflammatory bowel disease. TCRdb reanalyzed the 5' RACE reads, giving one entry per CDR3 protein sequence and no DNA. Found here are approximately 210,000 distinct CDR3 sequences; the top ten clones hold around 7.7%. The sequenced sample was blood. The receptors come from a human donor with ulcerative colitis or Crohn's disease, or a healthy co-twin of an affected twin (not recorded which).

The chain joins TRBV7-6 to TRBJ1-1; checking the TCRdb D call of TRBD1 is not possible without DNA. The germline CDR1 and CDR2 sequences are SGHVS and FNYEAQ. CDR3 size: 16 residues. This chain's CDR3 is CASSFTGGTGDTEAFF. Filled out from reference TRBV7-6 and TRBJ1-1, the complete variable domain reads GAGVSQSPRYKVTKRGQDVALRCDPISGHVSLYWYRQALGQGPEFLTYFNYEAQQDKSGLPNDRFSAERPEGSISTLTIQRTEQRDSAMYRCASSFTGGTGDTEAFFGQGTRLTVV.

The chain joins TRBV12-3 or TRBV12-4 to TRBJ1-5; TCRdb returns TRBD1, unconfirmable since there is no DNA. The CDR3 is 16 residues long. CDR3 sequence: CASSSLQGAGYQPQHF.

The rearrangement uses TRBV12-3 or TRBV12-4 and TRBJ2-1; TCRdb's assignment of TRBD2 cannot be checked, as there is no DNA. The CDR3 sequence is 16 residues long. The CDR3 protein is CASGPGGPLSYNEQFF.

The chain's CDR3 is CATSKDRGEQYF. This chain links TRBV15 with TRBJ2-7; as DNA is missing, the TRBD1 call by TCRdb cannot be tested. The CDR3 sequence is 12 residues long. Germline values: CDR1 LNHNV, CDR2 YYDKDF (reference sequence).

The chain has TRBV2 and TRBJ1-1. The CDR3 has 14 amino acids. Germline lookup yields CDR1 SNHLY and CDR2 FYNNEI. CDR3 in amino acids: CASRAREMNTEAFF. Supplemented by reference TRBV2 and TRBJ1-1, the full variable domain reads EPEVTQTPSHQVTQMGQEVILRCVPISNHLYFYWYRQILGQKVEFLVSFYNNEISEKSEIFDDQFSVERPDGSNFTLKIRSTKLEDSAMYFCASRAREMNTEAFFGQGTRLTVV.

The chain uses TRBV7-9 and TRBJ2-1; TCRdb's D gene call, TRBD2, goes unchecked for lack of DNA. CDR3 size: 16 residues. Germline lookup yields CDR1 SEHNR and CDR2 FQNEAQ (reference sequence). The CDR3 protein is CASSSLAGVTLNEQFF.

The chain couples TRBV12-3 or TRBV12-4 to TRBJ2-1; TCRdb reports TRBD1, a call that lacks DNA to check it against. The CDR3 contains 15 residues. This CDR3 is CASSSLRRGANEQFF.

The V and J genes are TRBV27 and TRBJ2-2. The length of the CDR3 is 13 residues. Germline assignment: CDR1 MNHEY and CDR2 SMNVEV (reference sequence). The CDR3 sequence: CASSLATLGELFF.